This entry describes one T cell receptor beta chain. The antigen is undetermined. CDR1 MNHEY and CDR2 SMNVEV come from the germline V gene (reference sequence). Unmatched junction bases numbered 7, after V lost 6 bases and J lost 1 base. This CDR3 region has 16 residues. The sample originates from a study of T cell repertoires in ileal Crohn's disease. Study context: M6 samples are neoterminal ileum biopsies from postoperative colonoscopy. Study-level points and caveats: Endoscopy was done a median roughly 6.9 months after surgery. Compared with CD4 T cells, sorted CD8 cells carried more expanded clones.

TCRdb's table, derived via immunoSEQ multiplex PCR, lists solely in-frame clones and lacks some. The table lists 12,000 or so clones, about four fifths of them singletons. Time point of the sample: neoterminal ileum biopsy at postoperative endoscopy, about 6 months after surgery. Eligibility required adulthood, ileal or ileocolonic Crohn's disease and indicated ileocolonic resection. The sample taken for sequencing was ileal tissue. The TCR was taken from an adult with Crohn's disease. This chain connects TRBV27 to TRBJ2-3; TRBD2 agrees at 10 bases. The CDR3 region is CASRTLAGGRTDTQYF. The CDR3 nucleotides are TGTGCCAGCAGAACCTTAGCGGGGGGCCGCACAGATACGCAGTATTTT.